The T cell receptor beta chain described here comes from a study of CD8 T cells in ankylosing spondylitis. Library preparation for TCR beta used quantitative 5'-RACE with molecular barcodes. Via MiXCR, TCRdb re-called the 5' RACE reads, giving one row per CDR3 protein. The profile shows about 27,000 distinct CDR3 sequences, over 6.5% of them singletons. This clonotype has ten or more counts. Antigen: not known. Study-level points and caveats: Reportedly, matched ankylosing spondylitis synovial fluid was significantly enriched for disease-linked clones. Within ankylosing spondylitis blood, a TCR beta motif made up of eight highly homologous variants appeared to be characteristic. A subset of motif variants has previously been described in the synovial fluid and blood of reactive arthritis.

This TCR came from a male donor with ankylosing spondylitis or in good health (not recorded which). The sequencing sample was made of blood.

This chain's CDR3 is CASSFLGKSDHF. The DNA of the CDR3 is TGTGCCAGCAGTTTTTTGGGGAAGAGCGACCACTTT. V usage is TRBV28 and J usage is TRBJ1-6, with no clear D. V was trimmed by 3 bases and J by 18 bases, leaving 15 bases between them. The CDR3 totals 12 residues. Germline CDR1 is MDHEN and CDR2 is SYDVKM.